These 21 T cell receptor beta chains came from one sample sequenced in a study of monozygotic twins with inflammatory bowel disease (dated by TCRdb to about 2019). Library construction relied on 5' RACE. Sequenced using an Illumina HiSeq 2500. TCRdb reanalyzed the reads, keeping one entry per CDR3 protein sequence and omitting DNA. The sample's records list roughly 120,000 distinct CDR3 sequences. The ten largest clones add up to about an eighth of the sample. Sequencing was carried out using blood. The receptors originated from a human donor with ulcerative colitis or Crohn's disease, or a healthy co-twin of an affected twin (not recorded which).

The CDR3 here is CASSLDRGQDEQYF. The chain is built from TRBV3-1 and TRBJ2-7; without DNA, the TCRdb call of TRBD1 cannot be checked. The CDR3 sequence is 14 residues long. In germline, CDR1 is LGHDT, CDR2 YNNKEL (reference sequence).

The rearrangement uses TRBV29-1 and TRBJ2-3; the TRBD1 assignment by TCRdb is unverifiable without DNA. The germline CDR1 and CDR2 sequences are SQVTM and ANQGSEA. This CDR3 is built from 13 residues. CDR3 residues: CSAPGPGADTQYF.

The chain joins TRBV4-2 to TRBJ2-7; there is no DNA to check the TCRdb D call of TRBD1. This CDR3 comprises 15 residues. CDR1 LGHNA and CDR2 YNFKEQ come from the germline V gene. The CDR3 sequence is CASSQDGQVSYEQYF.

J is TRBJ2-7 and V is TRBV29-1; the TRBD1 assignment by TCRdb is unverifiable without DNA. Germline lookup yields CDR1 SQVTM and CDR2 ANQGSEA. This CDR3 spans 14 amino acids. The CDR3 sequence is CSVKDVGDTYEQYF.

The chain joins TRBV5-1 to TRBJ2-7. Germline V gene lookup returns CDR1 SGHRS and CDR2 YFSETQ. This CDR3 spans 15 amino acids. CDR3 sequence reads: CASSLGTRSSYEQYF. The whole variable domain, remainder taken from reference TRBV5-1 and TRBJ2-7, is KAGVTQTPRYLIKTRGQQVTLSCSPISGHRSVSWYQQTPGQGLQFLFEYFSETQRNKGNFPGRFSGRQFSNSRSEMNVSTLELGDSALYLCASSLGTRSSYEQYFGPGTRLTVT.

Measured by frequency, this clonotype is medium-sized. The chain links TRBV5-1 to TRBJ2-1. The germline V gene has CDR1 SGHRS and CDR2 YFSETQ. The CDR3 covers 13 residues. CDR3 residues: CASSWDSYNEQFF.

The chain links TRBV5-1 to TRBJ2-7; TCRdb's D gene call, TRBD1, goes unchecked for lack of DNA. The CDR3 is made up of 14 amino acids. The germline V gene has CDR1 SGHRS and CDR2 YFSETQ. The CDR3 protein is CASSETGEPYEQYF.

J is TRBJ2-7 and V is TRBV7-6; the TCRdb call, TRBD1, lacks DNA for checking. Germline loops: CDR1 SGHVS, CDR2 FNYEAQ. This CDR3 comprises 14 residues. CDR3 sequence: CASSTWDRGYEQYF.

The V and J genes are TRBV25-1 and TRBJ1-5; as DNA is missing, the TRBD1 call by TCRdb cannot be tested. CDR3 size: 13 residues. Germline-derived CDR1 and CDR2 are MGHDK and SYGVNS. The CDR3 is CASSRGKVQPQHF.

This rearrangement joins TRBV4-3 to TRBJ2-1; TCRdb's assignment of TRBD1 cannot be checked, as there is no DNA. CDR3 length: 17 residues. From germline, CDR1 is LGHNA and CDR2 YSLEER. CDR3 loop: CASSQEGHWNSYNEQFF.

This chain joins TRBV18 and TRBJ2-7. The germline CDR1 and CDR2 sequences are KGHSH and LQKENI. The CDR3 covers 15 residues. CDR3 protein: CASSPQGTEAYEQYF.

J is TRBJ1-3 and V is TRBV4-1; there is no DNA to check the TCRdb D call of TRBD1. Germline CDR1 is MGHRA and CDR2 is YSYEKL. CDR3 length equals 16 residues. CDR3 protein: CASSLGGRGPGNTIYF.

V is TRBV5-1 and J is TRBJ2-7; TCRdb outputs TRBD1, but without DNA this stays unchecked. CDR1 and CDR2 (germline): SGHRS, YFSETQ. The CDR3 contains 14 residues. The CDR3 sequence: CASSLSGRIYEQYF.

J is TRBJ1-4 and V is TRBV7-2; as DNA is missing, the TRBD1 call by TCRdb cannot be tested. The CDR3 is made up of 14 amino acids. The germline V gene has CDR1 SGHTA and CDR2 FQGNSA. CDR3 in amino acids: CASSQGPGDEKLFF.

The J gene is TRBJ2-1, the V gene TRBV18. Germline CDR1 and CDR2: KGHSH and LQKENI. This CDR3 has 13 residues. CDR3 sequence reads: CASSPQGSDEQFF.

The chain has TRBV5-4 and TRBJ2-1. CDR3 length equals 15 residues. Germline values: CDR1 SGHNT, CDR2 YYREEE (reference sequence). The CDR3 sequence: CASSGAGGPKNEQFF.

The rearrangement joins TRBV6-1 to TRBJ2-7; TCRdb proposes TRBD1, but this gene call is untestable without DNA. This CDR3 has 17 residues. Germline lookup yields CDR1 MNHNS and CDR2 SASEGT. CDR3 in amino acids: CASSEPLLRGPRREQYF.

The chain uses TRBV5-1 and TRBJ2-3; TCRdb selects TRBD1, and the lack of DNA leaves this call unchecked. This CDR3 is 14 amino acids long. CDR1 and CDR2 (germline): SGHRS, YFSETQ. CDR3 protein: CASSSDSSTDTQYF.

The chain uses TRBV3-1 and TRBJ2-1; the D gene TCRdb calls, TRBD2, cannot be checked with no DNA. The CDR3 sequence is 20 residues long. CDR1 is LGHDT and CDR2 is YNNKEL in the germline V gene (reference sequence). This chain's CDR3 is CASSQDLRTSGHYSYNEQFF.

V gene TRBV7-3 combines with J gene TRBJ2-3; TCRdb indicates TRBD2, and absent DNA this call remains unverified. Germline V gives CDR1 SGHTA, CDR2 FQGTGA. There are 15 residues in the CDR3. CDR3: CASSFLGGVGDTQYF.

This chain links TRBV7-2 with TRBJ2-3. Germline V CDR1 and CDR2: SGHTA, FQGNSA. This CDR3 has 13 residues. The CDR3 protein is CASSLERLAAQYF.